This T cell receptor beta chain was sequenced during a study of shared clonotypes between healthy human individuals. With respect to this clone: Within the sample, other DNA sequences also encode this same CDR3.

This table comes from immunoSEQ multiplex PCR, and its TCRdb copy is limited to in-frame clones, with some not included. The sample lists about 490,000 clones, roughly 85% occurring once. The V end was cut by 4 bases, the J end by 1 base, with 5 bases between. Germline V CDR1 and CDR2: MNHEY, SVGAGI. The CDR3 contains 13 residues. Sequences were obtained from PBMCs. The chain combines TRBV6-5 with TRBJ1-5, with a weak D call TRBD1 (5 bases). The sequence was collected from a woman in her thirties or forties in good health. Some clones in this sample may be carry-over from other donors' samples. CDR3 protein: CASSWGSNQPQHF. CDR3 DNA sequence: TGTGCCAGCAGTTGGGGGAGCAATCAGCCCCAGCATTTT.